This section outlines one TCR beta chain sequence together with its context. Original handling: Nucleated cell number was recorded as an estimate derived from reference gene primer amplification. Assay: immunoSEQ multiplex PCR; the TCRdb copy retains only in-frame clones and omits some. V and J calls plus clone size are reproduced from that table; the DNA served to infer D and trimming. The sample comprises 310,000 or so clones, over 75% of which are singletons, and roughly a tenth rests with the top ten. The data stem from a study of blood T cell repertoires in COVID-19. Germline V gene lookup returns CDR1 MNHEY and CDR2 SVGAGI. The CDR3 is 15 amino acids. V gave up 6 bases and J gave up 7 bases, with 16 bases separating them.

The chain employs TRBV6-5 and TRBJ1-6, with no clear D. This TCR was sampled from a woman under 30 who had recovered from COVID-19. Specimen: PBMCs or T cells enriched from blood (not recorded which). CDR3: CASRRAYDPNSPLHF. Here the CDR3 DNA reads TGTGCCAGCAGGAGGGCATACGATCCGAATTCACCCCTCCACTTT.